The T cell receptor (beta chain) described here comes from a study of T-cell memory formation after mild COVID-19. At the level of the study: Each donor largely had its own TCR clusters.

TCR alpha and TCR beta cDNA libraries carrying sample barcodes and UMIs came from 5'RACE with constant-segment primers. TCRdb re-called the 5' RACE reads through MiXCR, storing one row per CDR3 protein. This sample has about 140,000 distinct CDR3 sequences, with 13% to 15% found just once. This TCR derives from an adult woman who had mild COVID-19 (a few samples of this study predate the infection). Cell type and time point are not known. Source material: PBMCs or a T cell subset sorted from them (not recorded which).

CDR3 in DNA: TGTGCTAGTGGTTTGGGACAGACCTACGAGCAGTACTTC. Translated: CASGLGQTYEQYF. The J gene is TRBJ2-7, the V gene TRBV12-5, with D possibly being TRBD1 (5 bases). Trimming took 1 base from V and 2 from J, leaving 6 bases between them. The CDR3 sequence is 13 residues long. Germline V gene data show CDR1 as LGHNT and CDR2 as FRNRAP.